This T cell receptor (beta chain) was observed in a study of neurological immune-mediated disorders. This CDR3 has 14 residues. V dropped 2 bases and J dropped 8; count of bases not matched to a gene: 7. Germline V gives CDR1 DFQATT, CDR2 SNEGSKA (reference sequence). This clonotype was seen repeatedly, ten times or more. Its specificity is not known. A total of 2 million PBMCs stored at -80 degrees C provided the unsorted libraries. MiXCR, applied by TCRdb to the 5' RACE reads, yields one record per CDR3 protein. The table lists more than 45,000 distinct CDR3 sequences, 3.6% of them singletons. Whole-study results and caveats: The highest TCR clonal expansion occurred in HTLV-1-associated myelopathy; multiple sclerosis fell below healthy controls.

Sequenced material: PBMCs. The receptor comes from a man aged 30-40 years with multiple sclerosis. The chain joins TRBV20-1 to TRBJ2-4; 9 bases match TRBD1. Written as DNA, the CDR3 is TGCAGTGCTAGAAGAACAGGGGGCCTGGACATTCAGTACTTC. Its translation: CSARRTGGLDIQYF.